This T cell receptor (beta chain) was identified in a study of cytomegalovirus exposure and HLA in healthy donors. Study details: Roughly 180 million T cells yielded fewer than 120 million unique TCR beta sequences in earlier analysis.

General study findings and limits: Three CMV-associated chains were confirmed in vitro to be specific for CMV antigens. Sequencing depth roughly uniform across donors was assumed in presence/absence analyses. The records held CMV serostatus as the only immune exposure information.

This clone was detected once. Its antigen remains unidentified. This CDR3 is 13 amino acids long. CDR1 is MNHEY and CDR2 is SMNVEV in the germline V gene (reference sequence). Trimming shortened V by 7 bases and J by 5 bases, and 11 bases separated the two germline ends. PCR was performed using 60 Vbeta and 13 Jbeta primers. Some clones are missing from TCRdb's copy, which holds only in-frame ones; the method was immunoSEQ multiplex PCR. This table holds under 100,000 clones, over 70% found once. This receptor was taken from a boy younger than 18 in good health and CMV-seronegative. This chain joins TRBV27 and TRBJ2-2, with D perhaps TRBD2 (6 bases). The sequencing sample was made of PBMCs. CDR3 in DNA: TGTGCCAGCACGGCGGGGCAGACCGGGGAGCTGTTTTTT. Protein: CASTAGQTGELFF.